This is a list of T cell receptor beta chains from one sample in a study of T cell responses to AZD1222 COVID-19 vaccine. Clones were read by immunoSEQ multiplex PCR, and TCRdb kept only the in-frame ones, dropping some. The sample yields 100,000 or so clones, around nine tenths seen once. Sequences were derived from peripheral blood, sampled on day 0 of AZD1222 vaccination. The source is an adult in good health. The CDR3 runs from the conserved cysteine through the conserved F or W. D genes are given only for firm matches. Clone size is not always given. Where it is, it says once, few, many or a class for expanded clones.

>TRBD1|-|TRBV7-9|TRBJ2-7
CASTKQGQGGYEQYF
TGTGCCAGCACCAAACAAGGACAGGGAGGCTACGAGCAGTACTTC
>TRBD1|-|TRBV5-6|TRBJ2-3
CASSQNRGPTDTQYF
TGTGCCAGCAGCCAGAACAGGGGGCCGACAGATACGCAGTATTTT
>-|-|TRBV28|TRBJ1-6
CASSRNSPLHF
TGTGCCAGCAGCCGAAATTCACCCCTCCACTTT
>-|-|TRBV19|TRBJ1-4
CASRPTVTTNEKLFF
TGTGCCAGTAGGCCGACAGTTACAACTAATGAAAAACTGTTTTTT
>-|-|TRBV13|TRBJ1-2
CASSSLGLRRGYTF
TGTGCCAGCAGCTCCCTGGGACTTCGGAGGGGCTACACCTTC
>-|-|TRBV30|TRBJ1-1
CAWNGRGNTEAFF
TGTGCCTGGAACGGACGGGGGAACACTGAAGCTTTCTTT
>-|-|TRBV18|TRBJ1-5
CASSPNLGSEQPQHF
TGTGCCAGCTCACCGAATCTGGGGTCGGAGCAGCCCCAGCATTTT
>-|once|TRBV2|TRBJ2-7
CASRADTSSYEQYF
TGTGCCAGCAGGGCGGACACTAGCTCCTACGAGCAGTACTTC
>TRBD1|-|TRBV5-1|TRBJ1-1
CASSLAVGQGEAFF
TGCGCCAGCAGCTTGGCCGTGGGACAGGGAGAAGCTTTCTTT
>TRBD1|-|TRBV4-1|TRBJ1-4
CASSQRTGSDEKLFF
TGCGCCAGCAGCCAACGGACAGGCTCGGATGAAAAACTGTTTTTT
>-|-|TRBV2|TRBJ2-7
CASSVNPTAGEQYF
TGTGCCAGCAGTGTCAACCCGACAGCCGGCGAGCAGTACTTC
>-|-|TRBV5-5|TRBJ2-7
CASSLGGNRVGYEQYF
TGTGCCAGCAGCTTGGGGGGAAACCGGGTGGGCTACGAGCAGTACTTC
>-|-|TRBV28|TRBJ1-6
CASSLETYNSPLHF
TGTGCCAGCAGTTTGGAGACTTATAATTCACCCCTCCACTTT
>-|-|TRBV2|TRBJ1-4
CASGKVREFNEKLFF
TGTGCCAGCGGGAAGGTGCGGGAATTCAATGAAAAACTGTTTTTT
>-|-|TRBV3-1/TRBV3-2|TRBJ2-7
CASSRGFMTGYSYEQYF
TGTGCCAGCAGCCGAGGCTTTATGACAGGCTACTCCTACGAGCAGTACTTC
>-|-|TRBV7-9|TRBJ2-6
CASSQTDSGANVLTF
TGTGCCAGCAGCCAGACAGACTCTGGGGCCAACGTCCTGACTTTC
>-|-|TRBV6-8|TRBJ2-5
CAAPGLEETQYF
TGTGCCGCTCCGGGTCTTGAGGAGACCCAGTACTTC
>TRBD1|-|TRBV2|TRBJ1-2
CASRRTGYGYTF
TGTGCCAGCAGGCGGACAGGGTATGGCTACACCTTC
>-|-|TRBV12-3/TRBV12-4|TRBJ1-1
CASSPRGDTEAFF
TGTGCCAGCAGTCCGCGCGGGGACACTGAAGCTTTCTTT
>-|-|TRBV27|TRBJ2-1
CASSLDGDAYNEQFF
TGTGCCAGCAGTTTGGACGGGGACGCTTACAATGAGCAGTTCTTC
>-|-|TRBV11-1|TRBJ1-1
CASSLGAEAFF
TGTGCCAGCAGCTTAGGGGCTGAAGCTTTCTTT
>-|-|TRBV3-1/TRBV3-2|TRBJ2-7
CASSQVGDSSYEQYF
TGTGCCAGCAGCCAAGTAGGTGATTCCTCCTACGAGCAGTACTTC
>-|-|TRBV4-1|TRBJ1-2
CASSQDQAERSGYTF
TGCGCCAGCAGCCAAGATCAGGCAGAGAGGTCTGGCTACACCTTC